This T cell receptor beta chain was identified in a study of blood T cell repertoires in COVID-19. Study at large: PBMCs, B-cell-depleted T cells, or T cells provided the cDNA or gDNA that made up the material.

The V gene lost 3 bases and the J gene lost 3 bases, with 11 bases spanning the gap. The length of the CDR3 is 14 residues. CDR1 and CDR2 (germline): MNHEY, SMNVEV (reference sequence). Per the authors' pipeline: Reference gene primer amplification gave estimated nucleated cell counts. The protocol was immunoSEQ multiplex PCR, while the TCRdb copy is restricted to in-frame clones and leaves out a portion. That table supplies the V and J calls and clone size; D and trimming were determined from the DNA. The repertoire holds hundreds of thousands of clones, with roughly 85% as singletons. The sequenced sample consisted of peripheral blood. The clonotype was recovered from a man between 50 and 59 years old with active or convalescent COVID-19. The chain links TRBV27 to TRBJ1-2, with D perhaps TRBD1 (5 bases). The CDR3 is CASSLGSGDYGYTF. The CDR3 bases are TGTGCCAGCAGTTTGGGGTCGGGGGACTATGGCTACACCTTC.